This passage covers 25 T cell receptor beta chains from one sample sequenced in a study of blood T cell repertoires in COVID-19. Sequenced by immunoSEQ multiplex PCR; TCRdb stores in-frame clones only, minus some. Found here are just under 150,000 clones, just under 90% of them singletons; the top ten hold around 8.3%. Specimen: peripheral blood. All receptors derive from a woman between 45 and 60 years old with active or convalescent COVID-19.

The V call is TRBV11-1, the J call TRBJ2-2; 8 bases map to TRBD1. CDR1 and CDR2 from the germline V gene are SGHAT and FQDESV (reference sequence). CDR3 size: 15 residues. V lost 2 bases to trimming and J lost 13 bases; unmatched junction nucleotides: 12. CDR3 loop: CASSLLTGDLEVLFF. Here the CDR3 DNA reads TGTGCCAGCAGCTTATTGACAGGGGATTTGGAGGTGCTGTTTTTT.

The gene calls are TRBV7-2 and TRBJ1-4, with TRBD1 identical over 9 bases. The CDR3 length is 16 residues. The junction had 12 bases not matched to a gene; V was cut back by 6 bases and J by 7 bases. Germline values: CDR1 SGHTA, CDR2 FQGNSA. The CDR3 loop is CASSPTGGIGFEKLFF. DNA for the CDR3: TGTGCCAGCAGTCCGACAGGGGGGATAGGATTTGAAAAACTGTTTTTT.

The chain combines TRBV4-1 with TRBJ2-2, with a tentative D call TRBD2 (6 bases). This CDR3 comprises 15 residues. The V end lost 0 bases, the J end lost 7 bases, and 12 bases lay between the germline ends. Per the germline V gene, CDR1 is MGHRA and CDR2 is YSYEKL. In DNA, the CDR3 is TGCGCCAGCAGCCAAGATGGCATGGGGGGCGGGGAGCTGTTTTTT. The encoded protein is CASSQDGMGGGELFF.

This chain uses TRBV7-8 with TRBJ2-1, with 16 nucleotides matching TRBD2. This CDR3 contains 18 residues. Germline loops: CDR1 SGHVS, CDR2 FQNEAQ. Trimming took 5 bases from V and 3 from J; bases not matched to a gene: 7. CDR3 DNA sequence: TGTGCCAGCAGCCAGGGACTAGCGGGAGGGCCTCTCTACAATGAGCAGTTCTTC. Its translation: CASSQGLAGGPLYNEQFF.

This clone was seen a single time. This chain connects TRBV18 to TRBJ1-1, with 7 bases fitting TRBD1. Germline loops: CDR1 KGHSH, CDR2 LQKENI. The length of the CDR3 is 15 residues. Trimming took 5 bases from V and 3 from J; bases not matched to a gene: 9. CDR3 residues: CASSNRGLVDTEAFF. The CDR3 region has the DNA TGTGCCAGCTCAAACAGGGGCCTTGTGGACACTGAAGCTTTCTTT.

This clone was recorded once. The gene calls are TRBV7-2 and TRBJ2-3, with TRBD2 matching 9 bases. There are 15 residues in the CDR3. The V and J ends lost 5 bases and 4 bases, in that order; junction bases with no gene match: 7. CDR1 is SGHTA, CDR2 FQGNSA, per germline. The CDR3 DNA sequence: TGTGCCAGCAGCCCGTGGACTAGCGTCGCAGATACGCAGTATTTT. This encodes CASSPWTSVADTQYF.

V and J are TRBV18 and TRBJ2-4; TRBD2 is a possible D gene (6 bases). The length of the CDR3 is 18 residues. The V end was cut by 3 bases, the J end by 9 bases, with 27 bases between. Germline CDR1 reads KGHSH; CDR2 reads LQKENI. CDR3 residues: CASSPLPTSMGGNGIQYF. The DNA of the CDR3 is TGTGCCAGCTCACCCCTCCCAACTAGCATGGGGGGAAACGGCATTCAGTACTTC.

The gene calls are TRBV7-8 and TRBJ1-1, with TRBD1 as a possible D gene (5 bases). The V gene's germline CDR1 is SGHVS and CDR2 FQNEAQ. Between the trimmed V and J ends, which lost 2 bases and 1 base, there was a span of 17 bases. CDR3 size: 17 residues. The CDR3 is CASSLSPLGGKNTEAFF. The CDR3 nucleotides read TGTGCCAGCAGCTTATCTCCTCTCGGGGGTAAGAACACTGAAGCTTTCTTT.

V is TRBV4-3 and J is TRBJ1-1; D not certain. CDR1 and CDR2 from the germline V gene are LGHNA and YSLEER. The germline V and J ends were trimmed by 1 base and 1 base, with 7 bases remaining between them. The CDR3 runs 14 residues. In nucleotides, the CDR3 is TGCGCCAGCAGCCAAGGGAGAGGGAACACTGAAGCTTTCTTT. Translation: CASSQGRGNTEAFF.

This clone came up once. The rearrangement joins TRBV6-2 or TRBV6-3 to TRBJ2-2; no firm D call. This CDR3 spans 15 amino acids. Trimming cost V 2 bases and J 7 bases, with 14 bases left between them. Germline-derived CDR1 and CDR2 are MNHEY and SVGEGT. CDR3 region: CASSYPIGASGELFF. CDR3 bases: TGTGCCAGCAGTTACCCTATCGGAGCGAGCGGGGAGCTGTTTTTT.

This rearrangement joins TRBV18 to TRBJ2-7; D gene ambiguous. The CDR3 runs 13 residues. With 4 bases removed from V and 0 bases from J, the gap between germline ends came to 7 bases. Germline-derived CDR1 and CDR2 are KGHSH and LQKENI. The CDR3 coding sequence is TGTGCCAGCTCACGTGGCGGCTCCTACGAGCAGTACTTC. This codes for CASSRGGSYEQYF.

The V and J genes are TRBV5-6 and TRBJ2-1; TRBD1 matches 8 bases. Germline V CDR1 and CDR2: SGHDT, YYEEEE. The trim removed 2 bases at V and 8 bases at J, leaving 3 bases unmatched. This CDR3 is built from 13 residues. This CDR3 reads CASSLDRGHEQFF. In DNA form, the CDR3 reads TGTGCCAGCAGCTTAGACAGGGGCCATGAGCAGTTCTTC.

CDR3 DNA: TGCGCCAGTAGAATCGCGGGGGGCACAGATACGCAGTATTTT. Protein product: CASRIAGGTDTQYF. J is TRBJ2-3 and V is TRBV4-1; 7 bases are shared with TRBD2. Germline CDR1 is MGHRA and CDR2 is YSYEKL. The CDR3 consists of 14 residues. V shed 9 bases and J 1 base; nucleotides not matched to a gene: 7.

The chain joins TRBV9 to TRBJ2-7, with a tentative D call TRBD2 (5 bases). From germline, CDR1 is SGDLS and CDR2 YYNGEE. With 0 bases removed from V and 6 bases from J, the gap between germline ends came to 13 bases. This CDR3 is built from 14 residues. CDR3 in DNA: TGTGCCAGCAGCGTAGGAGGGCGGTATTTCGAGCAGTACTTC. This translates into CASSVGGRYFEQYF. Drawing the rest from reference TRBV9 and TRBJ2-7, the complete variable domain is DSGVTQTPKHLITATGQRVTLRCSPRSGDLSVYWYQQSLDQGLQFLIQYYNGEERAKGNILERFSAQQFPDLHSELNLSSLELGDSALYFCASSVGGRYFEQYFGPGTRLTVT.

The rearrangement joins TRBV6-5 to TRBJ2-7, with TRBD2 matching over 11 bases. Germline V gene lookup returns CDR1 MNHEY and CDR2 SVGAGI. V lost 8 bases and J lost 2; bases outside the gene matches: 5. This CDR3 is built from 14 residues. As DNA, the CDR3 is TGTGCCAGCGGCTTAGCGGGAGGGCCCTACGAGCAGTACTTC. Protein: CASGLAGGPYEQYF.

The chain couples TRBV7-2 to TRBJ2-5; D gene unclear. Deletions cut 0 bases from V and 0 bases from J, with 8 bases between. The germline CDR1 and CDR2 sequences are SGHTA and FQGNSA. The CDR3 sequence is 15 residues long. CDR3 bases: TGTGCCAGCAGCTTAGCGACTGCCTACCAAGAGACCCAGTACTTC. Translated: CASSLATAYQETQYF. Full variable domain (remainder filled in from reference TRBV7-2 and TRBJ2-5): GAGVSQSPSNKVTEKGKDVELRCDPISGHTALYWYRQSLGQGLEFLIYFQGNSAPDKSGLPSDRFSAERTGGSVSTLTIQRTQQEDSAVYLCASSLATAYQETQYFGPGTRLLVL.

This chain uses TRBV9 with TRBJ1-1, with TRBD1 as a possible D gene (5 bases). V was clipped by 3 bases and J by 0 bases, with 9 bases between them. The germline V gene encodes CDR1 SGDLS and CDR2 YYNGEE. The CDR3 loop spans 14 amino acids. For the CDR3, the DNA is TGTGCCAGCAGCGCCGGGGGAGTGAACACTGAAGCTTTCTTT. Translation gives CASSAGGVNTEAFF.

V usage is TRBV19 and J usage is TRBJ1-5; D call uncertain. The germline V gene has CDR1 LNHDA and CDR2 SQIVND (reference sequence). Trimming removed 7 bases from V and 0 bases from J, with 13 bases in between. The CDR3 is 15 amino acids. The chain's CDR3 is CASTPVKHSNQPQHF. The CDR3 DNA reads TGTGCCAGTACCCCGGTAAAGCATAGCAATCAGCCCCAGCATTTT.

The J gene is TRBJ1-2, the V gene TRBV14; no clear D. The CDR3 length is 16 residues. V shed 0 bases and J shed 0 bases, with 11 bases lying between them. Looked up from germline, CDR1 is SGHDN and CDR2 is FVKESK. CDR3 DNA: TGTGCCAGCAGCCAAGATTGGGCCCAAACTAACTATGGCTACACCTTC. Translation: CASSQDWAQTNYGYTF.

V gene TRBV6-2 or TRBV6-3 combines with J gene TRBJ1-2; D might be TRBD1 (5 bases). From germline, CDR1 is MNHEY and CDR2 SVGEGT. V lost 5 bases, J lost 3 bases, and 13 bases lay in between. The CDR3 runs 14 residues. CDR3 loop: CASSGFRGDYGYTF. For the CDR3, the DNA is TGTGCCAGCAGTGGATTTAGGGGCGACTATGGCTACACCTTC.

The genes are TRBV27 and TRBJ1-2; 7 bases fit TRBD1. This CDR3 spans 13 amino acids. The germline CDR1 and CDR2 sequences are MNHEY and SMNVEV (reference sequence). J was trimmed by 5 bases and V by 4 bases; bases with no gene match: 4. The CDR3 here is CASSSTRGYGYTF. Here the CDR3 DNA reads TGTGCCAGCAGTTCTACCAGGGGGTATGGCTACACCTTC.

The chain has TRBV11-3 and TRBJ2-1; weak D call: TRBD1 (6 bases). Germline lookup yields CDR1 SGHNT and CDR2 YENEEA. The CDR3 extends over 14 amino acids. V lost 1 base, J lost 4 bases, and 8 bases lay in between. In nucleotides, the CDR3 is TGTGCCAGCAGCTTAGGCAGGGGTTACAATGAGCAGTTCTTC. The encoded protein is CASSLGRGYNEQFF.

There are a few counts of this clone. This rearrangement joins TRBV27 to TRBJ1-6; the D gene is possibly TRBD1 (6 bases). The CDR3 runs 19 residues. The V gene's germline CDR1 is MNHEY and CDR2 SMNVEV (reference sequence). Trimming took off 5 bases at V and 1 base at J, with 21 bases between the two ends. The CDR3 DNA follows: TGTGCCAGCAGTCCTCACGGGAGGGGGGGCATGTCCTATAATTCACCCCTCCACTTT. Protein sequence: CASSPHGRGGMSYNSPLHF.

This chain links TRBV3-1 (or the pseudogene TRBV3-2) with TRBJ1-2; maybe TRBD1 (5 bases). V was cut by 1 base and J by 7 bases, with 13 bases left in between. Germline values: CDR1 LGHDT, CDR2 YNNKEL (reference sequence). The CDR3 length is 14 residues. CDR3 DNA: TGTGCCAGCAGCCAAGCCTGGGCAGGGTTTGGCTACACCTTC. Its translation: CASSQAWAGFGYTF.

The V gene is TRBV7-3, the J gene TRBJ1-2; 8 nucleotides match TRBD1. The CDR3 has 14 amino acids. CDR1 is SGHTA, CDR2 FQGTGA, per germline. V lost 5 bases to trimming and J lost 4 bases; unmatched junction nucleotides: 6. The CDR3 region has the DNA TGTGCCAGCAGCCGTGGACAGGGATCCTATGGCTACACCTTC. Translation: CASSRGQGSYGYTF. Full variable domain (missing parts from reference TRBV7-3 and TRBJ1-2): GAGVSQTPSNKVTEKGKYVELRCDPISGHTALYWYRQSLGQGPEFLIYFQGTGAADDSGLPNDRFFAVRPEGSVSTLKIQRTERGDSAVYLCASSRGQGSYGYTFGSGTRLTVV.